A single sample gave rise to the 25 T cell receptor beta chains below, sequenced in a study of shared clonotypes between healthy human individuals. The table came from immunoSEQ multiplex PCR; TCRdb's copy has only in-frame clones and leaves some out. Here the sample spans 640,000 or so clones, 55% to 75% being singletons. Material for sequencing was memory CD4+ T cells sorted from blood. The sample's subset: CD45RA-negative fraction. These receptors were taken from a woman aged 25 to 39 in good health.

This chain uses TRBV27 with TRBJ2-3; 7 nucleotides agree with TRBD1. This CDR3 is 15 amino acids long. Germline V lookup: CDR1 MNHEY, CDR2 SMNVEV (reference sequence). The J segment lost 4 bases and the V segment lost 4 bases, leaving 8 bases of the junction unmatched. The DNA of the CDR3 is TGTGCCAGCAGTTCAAAGGACAGGTTTTCAGATACGCAGTATTTT. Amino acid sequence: CASSSKDRFSDTQYF.

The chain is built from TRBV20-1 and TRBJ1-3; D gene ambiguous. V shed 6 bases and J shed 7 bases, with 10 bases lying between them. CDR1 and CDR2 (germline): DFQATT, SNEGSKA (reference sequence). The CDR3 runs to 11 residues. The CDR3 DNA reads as TGCAGTGCCAGTACGCGGAACACCATATATTTT. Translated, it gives CSASTRNTIYF.

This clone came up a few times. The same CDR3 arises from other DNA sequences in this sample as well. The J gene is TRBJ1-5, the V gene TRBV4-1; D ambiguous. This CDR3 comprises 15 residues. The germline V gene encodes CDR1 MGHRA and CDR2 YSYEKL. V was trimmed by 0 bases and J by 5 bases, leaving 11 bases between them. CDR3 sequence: CASSQDLWEDQPQHF. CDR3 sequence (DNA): TGCGCCAGCAGCCAAGATCTTTGGGAAGATCAGCCCCAGCATTTT.

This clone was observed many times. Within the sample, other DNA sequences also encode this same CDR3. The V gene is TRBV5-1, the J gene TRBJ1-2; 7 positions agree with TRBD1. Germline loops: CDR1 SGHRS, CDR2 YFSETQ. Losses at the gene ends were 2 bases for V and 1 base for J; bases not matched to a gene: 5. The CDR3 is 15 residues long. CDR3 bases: TGCGCCAGCAGCTTCGGGGACAGAGATAACTATGGCTACACCTTC. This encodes CASSFGDRDNYGYTF.

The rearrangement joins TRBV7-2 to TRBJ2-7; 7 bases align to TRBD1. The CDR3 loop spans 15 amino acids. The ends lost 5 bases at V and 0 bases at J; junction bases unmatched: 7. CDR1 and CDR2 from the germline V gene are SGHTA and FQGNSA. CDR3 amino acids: CASSRYRGSSYEQYF. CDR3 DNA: TGTGCCAGCAGCCGCTACAGGGGCTCCTCCTACGAGCAGTACTTC. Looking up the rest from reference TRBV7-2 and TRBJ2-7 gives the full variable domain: GAGVSQSPSNKVTEKGKDVELRCDPISGHTALYWYRQSLGQGLEFLIYFQGNSAPDKSGLPSDRFSAERTGGSVSTLTIQRTQQEDSAVYLCASSRYRGSSYEQYFGPGTRLTVT.

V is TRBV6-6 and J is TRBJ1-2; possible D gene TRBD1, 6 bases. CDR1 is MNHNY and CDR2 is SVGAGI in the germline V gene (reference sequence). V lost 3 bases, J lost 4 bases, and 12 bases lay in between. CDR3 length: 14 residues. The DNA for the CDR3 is TGTGCCAGCAGTTATGGTACAGGGATCTATGGCTACACCTTC. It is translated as CASSYGTGIYGYTF.

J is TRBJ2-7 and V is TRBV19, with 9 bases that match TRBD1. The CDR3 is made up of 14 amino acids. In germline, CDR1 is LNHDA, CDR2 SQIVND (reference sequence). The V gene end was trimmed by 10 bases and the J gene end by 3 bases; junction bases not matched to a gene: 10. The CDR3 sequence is CANPRGTGIYEQYF. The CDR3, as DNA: TGTGCCAACCCTAGGGGGACAGGGATCTACGAGCAGTACTTC.

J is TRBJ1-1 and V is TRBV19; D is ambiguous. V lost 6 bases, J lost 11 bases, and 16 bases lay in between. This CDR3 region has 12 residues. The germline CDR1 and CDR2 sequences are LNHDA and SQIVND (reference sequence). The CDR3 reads CASSLSHGGAFF. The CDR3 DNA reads TGTGCCAGTAGCCTAAGCCATGGAGGGGCTTTCTTT.

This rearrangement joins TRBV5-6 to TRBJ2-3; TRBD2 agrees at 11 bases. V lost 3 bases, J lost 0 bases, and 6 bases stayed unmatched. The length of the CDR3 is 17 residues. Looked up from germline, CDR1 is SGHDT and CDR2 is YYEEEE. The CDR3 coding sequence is TGTGCCAGCAGCTACATAGCGGGAGGGGCGAGCACAGATACGCAGTATTTT. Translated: CASSYIAGGASTDTQYF.

The CDR3 reads CASRPRGSSYEQYF. The CDR3 DNA reads as TGTGCCAGTAGACCCAGGGGGAGCTCCTACGAGCAGTACTTC. The chain has TRBV19 and TRBJ2-7; 7 bases fit TRBD1. The V gene's germline CDR1 is LNHDA and CDR2 SQIVND (reference sequence). The CDR3 contains 14 residues. Germline trimming cut 6 bases from V and 0 bases from J; bases unmatched to any gene: 5.

The CDR3 DNA reads as TGTGCCAGCAGCCCGCAATATAGTGTGGGCCAAGAGACCCAGTACTTC. It codes for CASSPQYSVGQETQYF. The genes are TRBV5-4 and TRBJ2-5; D is unresolved. Trimming cost V 4 bases and J 1 base, with 17 bases left between them. This CDR3 has 16 residues. Germline V gene data show CDR1 as SGHNT and CDR2 as YYREEE (reference sequence).

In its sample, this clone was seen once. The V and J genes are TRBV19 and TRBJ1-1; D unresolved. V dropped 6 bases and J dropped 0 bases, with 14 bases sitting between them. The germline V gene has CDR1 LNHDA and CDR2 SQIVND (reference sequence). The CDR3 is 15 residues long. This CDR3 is CASRWRPGMNTEAFF. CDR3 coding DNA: TGTGCCAGTAGATGGAGACCTGGGATGAACACTGAAGCTTTCTTT. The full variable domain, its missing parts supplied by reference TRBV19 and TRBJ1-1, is DGGITQSPKYLFRKEGQNVTLSCEQNLNHDAMYWYRQDPGQGLRLIYYSQIVNDFQKGDIAEGYSVSREKKESFPLTVTSAQKNPTAFYLCASRWRPGMNTEAFFGQGTRLTVV.

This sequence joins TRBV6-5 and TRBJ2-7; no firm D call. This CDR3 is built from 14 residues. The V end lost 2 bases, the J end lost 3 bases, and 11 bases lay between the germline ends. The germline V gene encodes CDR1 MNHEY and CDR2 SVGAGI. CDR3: CASSYGPEDYEQYF. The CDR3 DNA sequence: TGTGCCAGCAGTTACGGCCCCGAAGACTACGAGCAGTACTTC.

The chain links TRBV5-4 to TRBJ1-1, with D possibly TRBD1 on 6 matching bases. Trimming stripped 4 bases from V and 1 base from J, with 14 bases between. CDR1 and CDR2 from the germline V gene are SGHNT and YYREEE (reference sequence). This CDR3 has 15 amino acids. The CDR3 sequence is CASSAPGHKNTEAFF. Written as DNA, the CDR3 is TGTGCCAGCAGCGCTCCGGGACATAAGAACACTGAAGCTTTCTTT.

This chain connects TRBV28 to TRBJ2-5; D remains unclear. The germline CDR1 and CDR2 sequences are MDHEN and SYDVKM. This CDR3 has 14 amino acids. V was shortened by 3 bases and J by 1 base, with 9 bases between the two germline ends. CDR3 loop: CASSFDMTQETQYF. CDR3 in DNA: TGTGCCAGCAGTTTTGACATGACCCAAGAGACCCAGTACTTC. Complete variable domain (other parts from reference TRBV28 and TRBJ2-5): DVKVTQSSRYLVKRTGEKVFLECVQDMDHENMFWYRQDPGLGLRLIYFSYDVKMKEKGDIPEGYSVSREKKERFSLILESASTNQTSMYLCASSFDMTQETQYFGPGTRLLVL.

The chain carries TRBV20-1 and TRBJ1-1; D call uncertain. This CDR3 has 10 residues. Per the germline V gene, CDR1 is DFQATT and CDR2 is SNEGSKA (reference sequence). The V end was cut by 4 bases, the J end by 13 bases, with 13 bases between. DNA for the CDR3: TGCAGTGCTACCTCATTGAAGCATTTCTTT. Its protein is CSATSLKHFF.

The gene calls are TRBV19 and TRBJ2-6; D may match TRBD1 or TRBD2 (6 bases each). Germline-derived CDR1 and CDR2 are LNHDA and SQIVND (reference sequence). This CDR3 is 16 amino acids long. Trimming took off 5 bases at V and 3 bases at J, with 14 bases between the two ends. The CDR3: CASSRGGGLGANVLTF. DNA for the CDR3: TGTGCCAGTAGTCGCGGAGGGGGGCTTGGGGCCAACGTCCTGACTTTC. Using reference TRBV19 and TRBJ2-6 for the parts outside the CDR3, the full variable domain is DGGITQSPKYLFRKEGQNVTLSCEQNLNHDAMYWYRQDPGQGLRLIYYSQIVNDFQKGDIAEGYSVSREKKESFPLTVTSAQKNPTAFYLCASSRGGGLGANVLTFGAGSRLTVL.

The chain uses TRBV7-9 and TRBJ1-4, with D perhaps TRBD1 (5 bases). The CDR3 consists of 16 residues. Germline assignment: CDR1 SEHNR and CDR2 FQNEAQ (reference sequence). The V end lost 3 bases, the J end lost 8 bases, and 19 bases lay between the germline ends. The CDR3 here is CASSLGVSGVREKLFF. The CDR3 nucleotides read TGTGCCAGCAGCTTGGGTGTTTCGGGGGTTCGGGAAAAACTGTTTTTT.

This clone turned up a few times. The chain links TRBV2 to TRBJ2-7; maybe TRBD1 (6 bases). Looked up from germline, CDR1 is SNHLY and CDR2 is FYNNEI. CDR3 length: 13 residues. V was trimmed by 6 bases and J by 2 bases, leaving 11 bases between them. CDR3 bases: TGTGCCAGCAGAGAGGACAGAACCTACGAGCAGTACTTC. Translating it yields CASREDRTYEQYF.

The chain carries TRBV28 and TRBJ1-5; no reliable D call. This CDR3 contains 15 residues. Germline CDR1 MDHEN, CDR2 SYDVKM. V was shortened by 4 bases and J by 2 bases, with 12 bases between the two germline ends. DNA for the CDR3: TGTGCCAGCAGTTATGGGGTATGGGGCAATCAGCCCCAGCATTTT. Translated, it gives CASSYGVWGNQPQHF.

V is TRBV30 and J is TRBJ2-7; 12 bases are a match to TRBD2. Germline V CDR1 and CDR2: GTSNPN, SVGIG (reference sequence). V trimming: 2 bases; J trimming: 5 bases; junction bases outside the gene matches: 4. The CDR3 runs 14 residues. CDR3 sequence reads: CAWSLGLAGNEQYF. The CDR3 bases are TGTGCCTGGAGTCTTGGACTAGCGGGAAACGAGCAGTACTTC.

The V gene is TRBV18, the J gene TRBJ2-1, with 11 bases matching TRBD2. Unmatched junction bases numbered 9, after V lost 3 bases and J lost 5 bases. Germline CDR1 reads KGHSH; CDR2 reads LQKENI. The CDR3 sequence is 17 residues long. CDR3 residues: CASSPFSGLAANNEQFF. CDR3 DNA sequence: TGTGCCAGCTCACCGTTTTCGGGACTAGCGGCTAACAATGAGCAGTTCTTC.

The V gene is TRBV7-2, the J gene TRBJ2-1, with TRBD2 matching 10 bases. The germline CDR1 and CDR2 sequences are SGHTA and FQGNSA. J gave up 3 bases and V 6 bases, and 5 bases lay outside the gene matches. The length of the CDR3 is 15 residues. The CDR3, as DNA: TGTGCCAGCAGGCAGCGGGAGGGCCTCTACAATGAGCAGTTCTTC. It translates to CASRQREGLYNEQFF. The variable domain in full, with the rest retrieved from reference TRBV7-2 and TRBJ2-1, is GAGVSQSPSNKVTEKGKDVELRCDPISGHTALYWYRQSLGQGLEFLIYFQGNSAPDKSGLPSDRFSAERTGGSVSTLTIQRTQQEDSAVYLCASRQREGLYNEQFFGPGTRLTVL.

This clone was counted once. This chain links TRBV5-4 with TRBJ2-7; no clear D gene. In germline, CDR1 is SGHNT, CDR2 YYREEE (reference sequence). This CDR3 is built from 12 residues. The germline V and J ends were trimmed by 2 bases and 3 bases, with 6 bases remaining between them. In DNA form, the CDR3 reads TGTGCCAGCAGCTTTGGGATCTACGAGCAGTACTTC. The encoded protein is CASSFGIYEQYF. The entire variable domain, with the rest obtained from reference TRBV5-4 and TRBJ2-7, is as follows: ETGVTQSPTHLIKTRGQQVTLRCSSQSGHNTVSWYQQALGQGPQFIFQYYREEENGRGNFPPRFSGLQFPNYSSELNVNALELDDSALYLCASSFGIYEQYFGPGTRLTVT.

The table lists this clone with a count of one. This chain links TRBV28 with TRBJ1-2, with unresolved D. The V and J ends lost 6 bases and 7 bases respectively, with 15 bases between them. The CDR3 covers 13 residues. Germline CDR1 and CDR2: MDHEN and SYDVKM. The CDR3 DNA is TGTGCCAGCAGCGAGCGAGGCGCCGGTGGCTACACCTTC. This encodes CASSERGAGGYTF.